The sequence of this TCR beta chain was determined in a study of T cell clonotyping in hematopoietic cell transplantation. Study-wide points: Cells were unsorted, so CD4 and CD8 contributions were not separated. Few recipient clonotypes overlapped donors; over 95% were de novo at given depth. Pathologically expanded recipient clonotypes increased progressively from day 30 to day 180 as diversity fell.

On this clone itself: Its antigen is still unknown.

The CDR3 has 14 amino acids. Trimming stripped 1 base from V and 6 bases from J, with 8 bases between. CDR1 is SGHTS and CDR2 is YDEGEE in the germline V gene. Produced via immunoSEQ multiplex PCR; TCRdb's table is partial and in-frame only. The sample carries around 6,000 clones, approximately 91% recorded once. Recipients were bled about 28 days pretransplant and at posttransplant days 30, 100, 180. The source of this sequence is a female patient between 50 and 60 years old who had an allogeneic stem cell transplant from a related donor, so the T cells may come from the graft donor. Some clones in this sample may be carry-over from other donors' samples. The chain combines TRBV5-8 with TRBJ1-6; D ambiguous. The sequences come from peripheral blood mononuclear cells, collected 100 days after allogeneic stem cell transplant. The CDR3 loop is CASSLLTLNSPLHF. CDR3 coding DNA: TGTGCCAGCAGCTTGCTGACACTTAATTCACCCCTCCACTTT.